Shown below are 12 T cell receptor beta chains from a single sample sequenced in a study of identical twins. TCRdb redid the calling of the 5' RACE reads with MiXCR, one entry per CDR3 protein. The repertoire holds about 890,000 distinct CDR3 sequences, with roughly an eighth as singletons. This sample was shared with a second study, whose subject was yellow fever vaccine responses in identical twins.

The material sequenced was PBMCs. Source of these receptors: a woman aged 18-29 years in good health.

This clonotype was counted between two and nine times. This chain links TRBV6-2 or TRBV6-3 with TRBJ2-7; D remains unclear. The CDR3 sequence is 12 residues long. CDR1 and CDR2 from the germline V gene are MNHEY and SVGEGT. V was trimmed by 5 bases and J by 3 bases, leaving 8 bases between them. CDR3 loop: CASSMGFYEQYF. DNA of the CDR3: TGTGCCAGCAGTATGGGGTTCTACGAGCAGTACTTC.

The rearrangement joins TRBV20-1 to TRBJ2-7, with 10 bases lining up with TRBD2. The length of the CDR3 is 15 residues. CDR1 and CDR2 (germline): DFQATT, SNEGSKA (reference sequence). The V segment lost 4 bases and the J segment 7 bases; nucleotides outside the gene matches: 13. The DNA for the CDR3 is TGCAGTGCTACGTACGGAGGACTAGCGGAGAGGGAGCAGTACTTC. Its protein product is CSATYGGLAEREQYF.

This clonotype was picked up a small number of times. The chain uses TRBV6-5 and TRBJ1-1, with D uncertain. The CDR3 is made up of 13 amino acids. Germline V gene sequence: CDR1 MNHEY, CDR2 SVGAGI. V lost 4 bases and J lost 7, with 13 bases in between. The CDR3 loop is CASSFSDLGEAFF. The DNA of the CDR3 is TGTGCCAGCAGTTTCTCGGACCTGGGTGAAGCTTTCTTT.

This clonotype has just a few counts. The V gene is TRBV6-1, the J gene TRBJ2-3; D not resolved. The CDR3 totals 13 residues. The germline V and J ends were trimmed by 8 bases and 6 bases, with 15 bases remaining between them. Germline V gene lookup returns CDR1 MNHNS and CDR2 SASEGT. The CDR3, as DNA: TGTGCCAGCTCAATTTTCGAGGCCGATACGCAGTATTTT. It encodes CASSIFEADTQYF.

This clonotype appeared a few times. The V gene is TRBV29-1, the J gene TRBJ2-2, with D maybe TRBD2 (5 bases). CDR1 and CDR2 from the germline V gene are SQVTM and ANQGSEA. V lost 1 base to trimming and J lost 4 bases, with 16 bases between them. The CDR3 is made up of 16 amino acids. The CDR3: CSVEGDPEGSTGELFF. The CDR3 nucleotides are TGCAGCGTTGAAGGGGATCCAGAGGGAAGCACCGGGGAGCTGTTTTTT.

In its sample, this clonotype was seen a few times. The J gene is TRBJ2-2, the V gene TRBV7-9, with D possibly TRBD1 on 5 matching bases. This CDR3 spans 13 amino acids. Germline V gene data show CDR1 as SEHNR and CDR2 as FQNEAQ (reference sequence). Trimming pared 7 bases from V and 3 bases from J, leaving 9 bases between. CDR3 amino acids: CASNAGYTGELFF. The CDR3 region has the DNA TGTGCCAGCAACGCAGGGTACACCGGGGAGCTGTTTTTT.

This clonotype has just a few counts. The J gene is TRBJ2-7, the V gene TRBV12-3 or TRBV12-4; 9 nucleotides align to TRBD1. J gave up 2 bases and V 6 bases, and 8 bases lay outside the gene matches. This CDR3 region has 15 residues. The CDR3 DNA reads as TGTGCCAGCAGCCTGGGACAGGGTATGACCTACGAGCAGTACTTC. Translation: CASSLGQGMTYEQYF.

This clonotype was picked up many times. CDR3 in DNA: TGTGCCATAAGCGGGTTAAGGTCGAATGAGCAGTTCTTC. Protein sequence: CAISGLRSNEQFF. The chain links TRBV12-3 or TRBV12-4 to TRBJ2-1; D possibly corresponds to TRBD2 (6 bases). The CDR3 is 13 residues long. With 10 bases removed from V and 7 bases from J, the gap between germline ends came to 17 bases.

The chain employs TRBV20-1 and TRBJ2-2, with 10 bases aligning to TRBD2. Germline V gene data show CDR1 as DFQATT and CDR2 as SNEGSKA (reference sequence). V lost 4 bases to trimming and J lost 4 bases; unmatched junction nucleotides: 3. The length of the CDR3 is 14 residues. CDR3: CSAIAGGTTGELFF. For the CDR3, the DNA is TGCAGTGCTATAGCGGGGGGAACCACCGGGGAGCTGTTTTTT.

This chain connects TRBV10-2 to TRBJ2-7; 7 nucleotides line up with TRBD2. The ends lost 6 bases at V and 3 bases at J; junction bases unmatched: 11. The CDR3 runs to 15 residues. CDR1 is WSHSY, CDR2 SAAADI, per germline. Written as DNA, the CDR3 is TGCGCCAGCAGAGAGGCTCGGGGGGTCAACTACGAGCAGTACTTC. This gives the protein CASREARGVNYEQYF.

The CDR3 sequence: CARRANPYEQYV. As DNA, the CDR3 is TGTGCCAGACGAGCAAATCCATACGAGCAGTACGTC. The chain links TRBV2 to TRBJ2-7; D remains ambiguous. The CDR3 loop spans 12 amino acids. The germline V gene has CDR1 SNHLY and CDR2 FYNNEI. Trimming stripped 9 bases from V and 4 bases from J, with 13 bases between.

This clonotype has at least ten counts. This sequence joins TRBV4-2 and TRBJ2-1; D remains unclear. Trimming left V 0 bases short and J 10 bases short, with 4 bases between. Germline V gene lookup returns CDR1 LGHNA and CDR2 YNFKEQ. The CDR3 is 11 residues long. Here the CDR3 reads CASSQEEEQFF. In DNA, the CDR3 is TGTGCCAGCAGCCAAGAAGAGGAGCAGTTCTTC.